The TCR beta chain under discussion was sequenced for a study of shared clonotypes between healthy human individuals. Whole-study context: Each donor had three CD4 naive, three CD4 memory, two CD8 naive and one CD8 memory plate.

Trimming pared 1 base from V and 5 bases from J, leaving 18 bases between. This CDR3 is 16 amino acids long. CDR1 is SGHRS, CDR2 YFSETQ, per germline. TCRdb's table, derived via immunoSEQ multiplex PCR, lists solely in-frame clones and lacks some. The table records roughly 220,000 clones, over 50% of them present only once. As concerns this clone: Its specificity is unknown.

Study-wide findings and caveats: Rarefaction indicated that sorted-subset sequencing remained incomplete although depth was large. The researchers took only blood, and tissue repertoires probably look different. Of the naive CD4 clonotypes, approximately 5% were shared across several donors.

The chain uses TRBV5-1 and TRBJ1-1, with D possibly TRBD1 on 5 matching bases. Sequencing was carried out using memory CD4+ T cells sorted from blood. Subset: CD45RA-negative fraction. This sequence originates from a man aged 25 to 40 in good health. In DNA form, the CDR3 reads TGCGCCAGCAGCTTGAGTAGGGCCAGGGATGGTACTGAAGCTTTCTTT. Its translation is CASSLSRARDGTEAFF. Full variable domain (outside the CDR3, taken from reference TRBV5-1 and TRBJ1-1): KAGVTQTPRYLIKTRGQQVTLSCSPISGHRSVSWYQQTPGQGLQFLFEYFSETQRNKGNFPGRFSGRQFSNSRSEMNVSTLELGDSALYLCASSLSRARDGTEAFFGQGTRLTVV.